The rows below give T cell receptor beta chains drawn from one sample of a study of T cell responses to AZD1222 COVID-19 vaccine. TCRdb's table, derived via immunoSEQ multiplex PCR, lists solely in-frame clones and lacks some. The sample lists around 190,000 clones, around 90% occurring once. The sample consisted of peripheral blood, taken 28 days after the second AZD1222 dose. These receptors all come from an adult who received the AZD1222 COVID-19 vaccine. Both conserved end residues are part of each CDR3. The D gene is left open where the match is weak. Clone size appears in some rows only: once, few, many, or a class for an expanded clone.

J gene,CDR3 length,clone size,D gene,V gene,CDR3 protein,CDR3 DNA
TRBJ2-3,15,.,TRBD2,TRBV30,CAWGSGLASTDTQYF,TGTGCCTGGGGTTCGGGACTAGCATCCACAGATACGCAGTATTTT
TRBJ1-1,12,.,.,TRBV11-2,CASSLVEGGAFF,TGTGCCAGCAGCTTAGTTGAGGGGGGAGCTTTCTTT
TRBJ1-1,15,.,.,TRBV4-2,CASSQDDSLNTEAFF,TGTGCCAGCAGCCAAGATGACAGCTTGAACACTGAAGCTTTCTTT
TRBJ2-7,15,.,TRBD1,TRBV5-1,CASSFQTGSGYEQYF,TGCGCCAGCAGCTTCCAGACAGGGTCGGGGTACGAGCAGTACTTC
TRBJ2-2,13,.,.,TRBV10-3,CAISPPNTGELFF,TGTGCCATCAGTCCCCCGAACACCGGGGAGCTGTTTTTT
TRBJ2-3,13,.,.,TRBV7-2,CASSLRSRDTQYF,TGTGCCAGCAGCTTAAGATCGCGGGATACGCAGTATTTT
TRBJ2-7,14,.,.,TRBV4-1,CASSQPDSFYEQYF,TGCGCCAGCAGCCAGCCCGATAGTTTCTACGAGCAGTACTTC
TRBJ1-2,15,.,TRBD1,TRBV19,CASSIFGQGTNGYTF,TGTGCCAGTAGTATCTTTGGACAGGGAACGAATGGCTACACCTTC
TRBJ1-1,14,.,.,TRBV7-3,CASSPTTANTEAFF,TGTGCCAGCAGCCCCACTACAGCGAACACTGAAGCTTTCTTT
TRBJ1-3,15,.,.,TRBV19,CATQEGIPSGNTIYF,TGTGCCACCCAGGAGGGAATACCTTCTGGAAACACCATATATTTT
TRBJ1-5,16,.,.,TRBV19,CASSTPGGRDNQPQHF,TGTGCCAGTAGTACGCCCGGGGGCAGGGACAATCAGCCCCAGCATTTT
TRBJ2-7,14,once,TRBD1,TRBV2,CASRSGTGGSEQYF,TGTGCCAGCAGGTCCGGGACAGGGGGATCCGAGCAGTACTTC
TRBJ1-3,16,.,.,TRBV9,CASSVNGGSSGNTIYF,TGTGCCAGCAGCGTAAACGGGGGGTCCTCTGGAAACACCATATATTTT
TRBJ2-1,15,once,TRBD1,TRBV2,CASSFMGQGPNEQFF,TGTGCCAGCAGTTTCATGGGACAGGGTCCCAATGAGCAGTTCTTC
TRBJ2-5,17,.,TRBD1,TRBV7-9,CASSLTSGTGTGETQYF,TGTGCCAGCAGCTTAACTTCCGGGACAGGGACCGGGGAGACCCAGTACTTC